The rows below give T cell receptor beta chains drawn from one sample of a study of T cell responses to AZD1222 COVID-19 vaccine. Profiled with immunoSEQ multiplex PCR; TCRdb holds only in-frame clones, not every one. The sample includes some 180,000 clones, 85% to 95% of them seen just once. Sequencing used peripheral blood, obtained 28 days after the second AZD1222 dose. Receptors were obtained from an adult who received the AZD1222 COVID-19 vaccine. Each CDR3 is given with its conserved first and last residue. The D gene is left open where the match is weak. Not all rows give a size; the values are once, few, many and, for expanded clones, a class.

abundance | j_gene | v_gene | d_gene | len | CDR3aa | CDR3nt
. | TRBJ1-2 | TRBV5-4 | TRBD1 | 13 | CASSPGQGNGYTF | TGTGCCAGCAGTCCCGGACAGGGAAATGGCTACACCTTC
. | TRBJ2-4 | TRBV2 | TRBD2 | 16 | CASSDSEGRVKNIQYF | TGTGCCAGCAGTGATTCCGAGGGGAGGGTGAAAAACATTCAGTACTTC
. | TRBJ2-5 | TRBV27 | TRBD1 | 16 | CASSERGQGWRETQYF | TGTGCCAGCAGCGAAAGAGGACAGGGCTGGCGAGAGACCCAGTACTTC
. | TRBJ1-5 | TRBV6-2/TRBV6-3 | . | 17 | CASSYSGGGYSNQPQHF | TGTGCCAGCAGTTACTCCGGTGGAGGATATAGCAATCAGCCCCAGCATTTT
once | TRBJ2-1 | TRBV27 | TRBD2 | 14 | CASSTSGANNEQFF | TGTGCCAGCAGTACTAGCGGGGCCAACAATGAGCAGTTCTTC
. | TRBJ1-2 | TRBV20-1 | . | 11 | CSADGSYGYTF | TGCAGTGCCGACGGGAGCTATGGCTACACCTTC
. | TRBJ1-4 | TRBV2 | TRBD1 | 15 | CASLPMDRADEKLFF | TGTGCCAGCCTCCCTATGGACAGGGCGGACGAAAAACTGTTTTTT
once | TRBJ2-3 | TRBV6-1 | . | 14 | CASSEVGLGDTQYF | TGTGCCAGCAGTGAAGTAGGGTTAGGAGATACGCAGTATTTT
. | TRBJ2-2 | TRBV20-1 | . | 11 | CSARYTGELFF | TGCAGTGCTAGATACACCGGGGAGCTGTTTTTT
. | TRBJ2-1 | TRBV6-4 | TRBD2 | 15 | CASSDSSGGANEQFF | TGTGCCAGCAGTGACTCTAGCGGGGGGGCCAATGAGCAGTTCTTC
. | TRBJ1-1 | TRBV19 | . | 12 | CASNWANTEAFF | TGTGCCAGTAATTGGGCGAACACTGAAGCTTTCTTT
. | TRBJ2-1 | TRBV19 | . | 15 | CASSITRSTYNEQFF | TGTGCCAGTAGTATAACGCGGTCAACCTACAATGAGCAGTTCTTC
few | TRBJ1-6 | TRBV14 | . | 16 | CASSQDPAREGSPLHF | TGTGCCAGCAGCCAAGATCCGGCCAGGGAAGGATCACCCCTCCACTTT
. | TRBJ2-2 | TRBV10-3 | TRBD2 | 14 | CATTREGGTGELFF | TGTGCCACCACCCGGGAGGGGGGCACCGGGGAGCTGTTTTTT
. | TRBJ1-1 | TRBV11-1 | . | 15 | CASSFGGRMSVEAFF | TGTGCCAGCAGCTTCGGGGGGCGGATGTCGGTGGAAGCTTTCTTT
. | TRBJ2-7 | TRBV28 | . | 15 | CASSLRSPRSYEQYF | TGTGCCAGCAGCCTCCGGTCCCCAAGGTCCTACGAGCAGTACTTC
. | TRBJ2-7 | TRBV14 | TRBD2 | 13 | CASSQLAGGPRYF | TGTGCCAGCAGCCAACTAGCGGGGGGCCCCCGGTACTTC
. | TRBJ2-1 | TRBV27 | TRBD2 | 15 | CASSLSLARDNEQFF | TGTGCCAGCAGTTTATCACTAGCGCGGGACAATGAGCAGTTCTTC
. | TRBJ1-4 | TRBV27 | . | 15 | CASSFSTAANEKLFF | TGTGCCAGCAGTTTCTCGACGGCCGCTAATGAAAAACTGTTTTTT
. | TRBJ2-5 | TRBV4-3 | . | 15 | CASSQDWQGRETQYF | TGCGCCAGCAGCCAAGATTGGCAGGGCAGGGAGACCCAGTACTTC
. | TRBJ2-1 | TRBV29-1 | TRBD1 | 13 | CSVARGLGNEQFF | TGCAGCGTTGCCAGGGGGCTAGGCAATGAGCAGTTCTTC
. | TRBJ1-4 | TRBV18 | . | 14 | CASSPLGDHEKLFF | TGTGCCAGCTCACCGCTCGGGGATCACGAAAAACTGTTTTTT
. | TRBJ1-5 | TRBV6-2/TRBV6-3 | . | 14 | CASSYSLRGQPQHF | TGTGCCAGCAGTTACAGTCTTAGGGGTCAGCCCCAGCATTTT